This T cell receptor (beta chain) was retrieved from a study of T cell repertoires in cytomegalovirus infection. About the study: Well-studied HLA-B-restricted CMV epitopes were used in the study alongside recently identified HLA-C-restricted ones. Indications of both CMV infection and matching HLA type were provided by public TCR beta signatures. Study-wide results and limits: It was HLA-C-restricted CMV-specific TCR beta clonotypes that dominated the response ex vivo. Pooled public TCR beta family frequency picked out CMV carriers with the relevant HLA.

TCRdb ran MiXCR on the reads and lists one entry per CDR3 protein. The repertoire has roughly 500,000 distinct CDR3 sequences, about 33% of them found once; the top ten carry roughly a sixth. Germline V gene lookup returns CDR1 LGHNA and CDR2 YNFKEQ. The germline V and J ends were trimmed by 0 bases and 0 bases, with 19 bases remaining between them. This CDR3 has 19 amino acids. To note about this clonotype: Its cognate antigen is unknown.

This receptor was identified in a human donor in good health (CMV status not recorded). Some clones in this sample may be carry-over from other donors' samples. Sample: cultured PBMCs, taken from culture after CMV antigen stimulation. The V gene is TRBV4-2, the J gene TRBJ2-3; maybe TRBD1 (5 bases). CDR3 residues: CASSQDPPRQTSSTDTQYF. CDR3 coding DNA: TGTGCCAGCAGCCAAGACCCCCCCCGACAGACATCTAGCACAGATACGCAGTATTTT.